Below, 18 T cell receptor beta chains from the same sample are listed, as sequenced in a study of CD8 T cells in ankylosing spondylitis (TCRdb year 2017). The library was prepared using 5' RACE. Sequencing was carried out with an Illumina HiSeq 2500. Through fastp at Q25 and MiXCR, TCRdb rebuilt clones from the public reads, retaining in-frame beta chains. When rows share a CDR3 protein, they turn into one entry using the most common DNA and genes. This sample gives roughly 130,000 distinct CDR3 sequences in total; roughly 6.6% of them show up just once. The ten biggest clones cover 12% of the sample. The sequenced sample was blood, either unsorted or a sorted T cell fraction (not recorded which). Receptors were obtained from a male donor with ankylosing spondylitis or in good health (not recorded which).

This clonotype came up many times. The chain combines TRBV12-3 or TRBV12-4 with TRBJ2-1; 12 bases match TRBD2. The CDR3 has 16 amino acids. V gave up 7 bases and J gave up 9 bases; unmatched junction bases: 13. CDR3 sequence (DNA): TGTGCCAGCACCCCGTCTAGCGGGAGGGCCCTCGGTGAGCAGTTCTTC. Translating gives CASTPSSGRALGEQFF.

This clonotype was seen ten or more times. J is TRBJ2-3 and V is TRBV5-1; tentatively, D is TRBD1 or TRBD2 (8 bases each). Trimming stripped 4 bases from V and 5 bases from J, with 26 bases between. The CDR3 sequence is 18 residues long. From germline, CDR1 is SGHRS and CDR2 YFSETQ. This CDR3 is CASSPRTGSGRDGDTQYF. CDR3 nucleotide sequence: TGCGCCAGCAGCCCTAGGACAGGGTCCGGGAGGGATGGAGATACGCAGTATTTT.

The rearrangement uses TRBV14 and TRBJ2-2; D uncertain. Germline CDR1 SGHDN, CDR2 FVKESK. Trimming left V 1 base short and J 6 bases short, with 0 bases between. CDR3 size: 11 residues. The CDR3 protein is CASSQAGELFF. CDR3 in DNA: TGTGCCAGCAGCCAAGCCGGGGAGCTGTTTTTT.

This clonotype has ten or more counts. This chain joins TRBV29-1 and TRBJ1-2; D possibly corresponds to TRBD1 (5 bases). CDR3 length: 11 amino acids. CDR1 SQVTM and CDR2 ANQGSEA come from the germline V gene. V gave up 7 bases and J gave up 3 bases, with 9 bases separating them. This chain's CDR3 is CSAGTDYGYTF. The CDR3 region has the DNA TGCAGCGCCGGGACGGACTATGGCTACACCTTC.

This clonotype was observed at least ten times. The CDR3 region is CASSFDDSGANVLTF. CDR3 sequence (DNA): TGCGCCAGCAGCTTTGACGACTCTGGGGCCAACGTCCTGACTTTC. V gene TRBV5-1 combines with J gene TRBJ2-6; D is unresolved. Germline V CDR1 and CDR2: SGHRS, YFSETQ. There are 15 residues in the CDR3. Trimming removed 2 bases from V and 0 bases from J, with 6 bases in between. The whole variable domain, remainder taken from reference TRBV5-1 and TRBJ2-6, is KAGVTQTPRYLIKTRGQQVTLSCSPISGHRSVSWYQQTPGQGLQFLFEYFSETQRNKGNFPGRFSGRQFSNSRSEMNVSTLELGDSALYLCASSFDDSGANVLTFGAGSRLTVL.

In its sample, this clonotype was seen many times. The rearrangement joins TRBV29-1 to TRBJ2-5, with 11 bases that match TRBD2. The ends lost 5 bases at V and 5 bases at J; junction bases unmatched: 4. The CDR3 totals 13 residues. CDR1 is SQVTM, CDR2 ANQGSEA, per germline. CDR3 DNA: TGCAGCGTTACTAGCGGGAGTTGGGAGACCCAGTACTTC. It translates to CSVTSGSWETQYF.

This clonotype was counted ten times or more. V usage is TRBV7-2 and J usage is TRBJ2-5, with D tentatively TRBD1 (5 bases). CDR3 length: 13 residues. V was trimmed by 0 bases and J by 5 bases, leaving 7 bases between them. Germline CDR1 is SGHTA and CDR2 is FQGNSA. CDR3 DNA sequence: TGTGCCAGCAGCTTAGCGCACAGGGAGACCCAGTACTTC. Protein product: CASSLAHRETQYF.

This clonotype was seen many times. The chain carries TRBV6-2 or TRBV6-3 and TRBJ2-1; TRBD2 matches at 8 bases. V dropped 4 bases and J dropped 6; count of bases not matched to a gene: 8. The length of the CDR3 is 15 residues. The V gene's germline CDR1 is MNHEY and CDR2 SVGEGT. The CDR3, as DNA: TGTGCCAGCAGTTCGAGCGGGAGTTCTTCCAATGAGCAGTTCTTC. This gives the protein CASSSSGSSSNEQFF.

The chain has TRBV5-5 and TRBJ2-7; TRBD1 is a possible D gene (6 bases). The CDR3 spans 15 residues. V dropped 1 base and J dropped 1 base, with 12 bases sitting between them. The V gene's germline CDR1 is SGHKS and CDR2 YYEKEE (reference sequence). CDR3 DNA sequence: TGTGCCAGCAGCTTGAATGGGGGCCCTTCCTACGAGCAGTACTTC. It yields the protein CASSLNGGPSYEQYF.

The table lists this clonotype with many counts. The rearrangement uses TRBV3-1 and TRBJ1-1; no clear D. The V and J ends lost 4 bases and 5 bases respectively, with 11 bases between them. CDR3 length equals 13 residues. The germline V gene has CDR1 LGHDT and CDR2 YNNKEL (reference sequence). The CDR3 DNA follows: TGTGCCAGCAGCCCCCTCAGTGAGACTGAAGCTTTCTTT. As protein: CASSPLSETEAFF.

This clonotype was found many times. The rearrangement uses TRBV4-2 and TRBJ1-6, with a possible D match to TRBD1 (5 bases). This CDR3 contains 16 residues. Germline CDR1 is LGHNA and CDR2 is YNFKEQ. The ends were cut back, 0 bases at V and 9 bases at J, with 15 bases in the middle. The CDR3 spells CASSQDVGQVFSPLHF. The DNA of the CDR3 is TGTGCCAGCAGCCAAGATGTGGGGCAGGTGTTTTCACCCCTCCACTTT.

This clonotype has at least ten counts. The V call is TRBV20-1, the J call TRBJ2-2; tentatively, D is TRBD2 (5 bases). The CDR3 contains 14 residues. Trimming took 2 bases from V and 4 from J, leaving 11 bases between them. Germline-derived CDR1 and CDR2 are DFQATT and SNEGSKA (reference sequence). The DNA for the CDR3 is TGCAGTGCTAGACCCCCGGGAACCACCGGGGAGCTGTTTTTT. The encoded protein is CSARPPGTTGELFF.

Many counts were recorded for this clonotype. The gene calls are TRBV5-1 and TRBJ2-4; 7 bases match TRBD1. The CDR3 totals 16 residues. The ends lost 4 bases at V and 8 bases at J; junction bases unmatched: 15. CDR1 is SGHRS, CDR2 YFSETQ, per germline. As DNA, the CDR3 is TGCGCCAGCAGCGCGGGCTTCGACAGGGCTAGAGACATTCAGTACTTC. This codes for CASSAGFDRARDIQYF.

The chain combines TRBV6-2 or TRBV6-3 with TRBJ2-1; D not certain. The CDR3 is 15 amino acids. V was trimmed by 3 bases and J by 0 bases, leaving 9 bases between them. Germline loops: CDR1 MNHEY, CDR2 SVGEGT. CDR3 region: CASSYVELSYNEQFF. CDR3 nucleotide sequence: TGTGCCAGCAGTTATGTGGAGCTCTCCTACAATGAGCAGTTCTTC.

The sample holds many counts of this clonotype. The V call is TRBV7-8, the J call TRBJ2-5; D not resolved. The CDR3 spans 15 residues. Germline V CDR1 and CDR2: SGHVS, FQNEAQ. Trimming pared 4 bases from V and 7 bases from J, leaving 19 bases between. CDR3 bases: TGTGCCAGCAGCTCCCCTGTGAGCGAGGCAGGGACCCAGTACTTC. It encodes CASSSPVSEAGTQYF.

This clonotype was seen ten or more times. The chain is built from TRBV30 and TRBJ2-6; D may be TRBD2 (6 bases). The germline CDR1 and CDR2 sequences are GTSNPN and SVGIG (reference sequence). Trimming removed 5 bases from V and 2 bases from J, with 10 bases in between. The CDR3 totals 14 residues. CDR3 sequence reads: CAWGRNAGANVLTF. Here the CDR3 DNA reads TGTGCCTGGGGGAGGAATGCTGGGGCCAACGTCCTGACTTTC.

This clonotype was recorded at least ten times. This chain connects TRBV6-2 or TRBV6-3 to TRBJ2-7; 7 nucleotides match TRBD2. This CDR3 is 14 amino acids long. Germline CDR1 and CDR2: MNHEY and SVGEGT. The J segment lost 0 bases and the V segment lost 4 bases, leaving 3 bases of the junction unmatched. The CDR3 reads CASSFREDSYEQYF. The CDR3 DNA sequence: TGTGCCAGCAGTTTTCGGGAGGACTCCTACGAGCAGTACTTC.

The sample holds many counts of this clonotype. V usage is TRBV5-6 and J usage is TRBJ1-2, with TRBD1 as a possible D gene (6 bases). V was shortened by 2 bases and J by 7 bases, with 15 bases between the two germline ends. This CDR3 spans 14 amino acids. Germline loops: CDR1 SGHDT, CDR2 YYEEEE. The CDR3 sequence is CASSFQGFFGGYTF. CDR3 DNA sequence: TGTGCCAGCAGCTTCCAGGGGTTTTTTGGTGGCTACACCTTC.